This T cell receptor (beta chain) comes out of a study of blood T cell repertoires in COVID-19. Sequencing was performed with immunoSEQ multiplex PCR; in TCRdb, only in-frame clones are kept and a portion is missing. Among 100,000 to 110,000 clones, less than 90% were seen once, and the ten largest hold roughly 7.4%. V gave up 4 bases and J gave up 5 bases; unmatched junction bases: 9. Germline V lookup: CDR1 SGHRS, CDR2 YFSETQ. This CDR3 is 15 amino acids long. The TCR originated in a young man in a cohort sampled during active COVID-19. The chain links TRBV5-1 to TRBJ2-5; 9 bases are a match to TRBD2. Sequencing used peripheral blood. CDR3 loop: CASSAVAGVYETQYF. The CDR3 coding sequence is TGCGCCAGCAGCGCGGTAGCGGGGGTATACGAGACCCAGTACTTC.